A selection of T cell receptor beta chains follows, all from one sample in a study of blood T cell repertoires in COVID-19. The protocol was immunoSEQ multiplex PCR, while the TCRdb copy is restricted to in-frame clones and leaves out a portion. The sample gives 190,000 or so clones, approximately 78% of which show up once; around 8.8% is in the top ten. What was sequenced was PBMCs or T cells enriched from blood (not recorded which). The source of these receptors is a man aged 35 to 55 who had recovered from COVID-19. Both conserved end residues are part of each CDR3. A D gene is named only where the DNA matches it firmly. Only part of the rows carry a size: once, few, many, or a class if the clone is expanded.

V,J,size,length,D,CDR3,DNA
TRBV5-1,TRBJ2-2,few,20,TRBD2,CASSRSPTLAGGPGTGELFF,TGCGCCAGCAGCAGATCACCAACGCTAGCGGGAGGGCCAGGGACCGGGGAGCTGTTTTTT
TRBV19,TRBJ1-1,-,16,TRBD1,CASSIVPRQGRTEAFF,TGTGCCAGTAGTATAGTGCCCCGACAGGGGCGGACTGAAGCTTTCTTT
TRBV7-9,TRBJ1-2,few,17,TRBD1,CASSRGQGLGKDYGYTF,TGTGCCAGCAGCAGGGGGCAGGGCCTGGGGAAAGACTATGGCTACACCTTC
TRBV3-1/TRBV3-2,TRBJ2-1,-,16,TRBD1,CASSQQGAPWVNEQFF,TGTGCCAGCAGCCAACAGGGGGCACCCTGGGTCAATGAGCAGTTCTTC
TRBV19,TRBJ2-7,-,14,-,CASSSRQVSYEQYF,TGTGCCAGTAGTTCCCGACAGGTCTCCTACGAGCAGTACTTC
TRBV12-3/TRBV12-4,TRBJ1-5,-,13,-,CASSRTDNQPQHF,TGTGCCAGCAGCCGGACAGACAATCAGCCCCAGCATTTT
TRBV7-8,TRBJ1-2,-,14,TRBD1,CASSLGQGNYGYTF,TGTGCCAGCAGCTTAGGACAGGGAAACTATGGCTACACCTTC
TRBV6-5,TRBJ1-6,-,14,-,CASSYNPNNSPLHF,TGTGCCAGCAGTTACAATCCCAATAATTCACCCCTCCACTTT
TRBV5-4,TRBJ1-6,-,16,-,CASSLSGWGNNSPLHF,TGTGCCAGCAGCCTGTCAGGGTGGGGCAATAATTCACCCCTCCACTTT
TRBV18,TRBJ1-6,-,14,-,CASSPGGRDSPLHF,TGTGCCAGCTCACCAGGGGGCAGGGATTCACCCCTCCACTTT
TRBV19,TRBJ2-5,-,14,TRBD1,CASRRQGASETQYF,TGTGCCAGTAGGCGACAGGGGGCCTCAGAGACCCAGTACTTC
TRBV5-1,TRBJ2-5,-,13,TRBD1,CASSLTGEETQYF,TGCGCCAGCAGCCTGACAGGGGAAGAGACCCAGTACTTC
TRBV3-1/TRBV3-2,TRBJ1-4,-,17,TRBD1,CASSQPNRGTTNEKLFF,TGTGCCAGCAGCCAGCCGAACAGGGGGACAACTAATGAAAAACTGTTTTTT
TRBV11-3,TRBJ2-4,-,14,TRBD1,CASSTGDSGNIQYF,TGTGCCAGCAGCACAGGGGATTCGGGAAACATTCAGTACTTC
TRBV28,TRBJ2-2,once,17,-,CASSSRAGTEGRGELFF,TGTGCCAGCAGTTCAAGAGCAGGGACGGAGGGGAGGGGGGAGCTGTTTTTT
TRBV29-1,TRBJ2-7,-,16,TRBD2,CSVSSVPGGSSYEQYF,TGCAGCGTTAGCTCCGTACCCGGGGGGAGCTCCTACGAGCAGTACTTC
TRBV12-5,TRBJ2-1,-,14,-,CASGLYGVGIEQFF,TGTGCTAGTGGTTTGTACGGGGTTGGGATTGAGCAGTTCTTC
TRBV15,TRBJ1-4,-,15,TRBD1,CATSSRKGALEKLFF,TGTGCCACCAGCAGTAGGAAGGGGGCTCTAGAAAAACTGTTTTTT
TRBV5-8,TRBJ2-5,-,15,-,CASSFLSVTQETQYF,TGTGCCAGCAGCTTCTTATCTGTGACACAAGAGACCCAGTACTTC
TRBV3-1/TRBV3-2,TRBJ1-3,once,17,-,CASSQGAGPVSGNTIYF,TGTGCCAGCAGCCAAGGTGCAGGTCCCGTCTCTGGAAACACCATATATTTT
TRBV5-4,TRBJ1-1,-,14,TRBD1,CASSRDRGATEAFF,TGTGCCAGCAGCCGGGACAGGGGGGCTACTGAAGCTTTCTTT
TRBV5-1,TRBJ2-2,few,16,TRBD2,CASSSPTSGISGELFF,TGCGCCAGCAGCTCACCGACTAGCGGGATTTCCGGGGAGCTGTTTTTT
TRBV5-6,TRBJ1-1,-,16,-,CASSNNAGPSNTEAFF,TGTGCCAGCAGCAATAATGCGGGACCTTCGAACACTGAAGCTTTCTTT
TRBV6-1,TRBJ1-2,-,15,TRBD1,CASSEKVQGAWGYTF,TGTGCCAGCAGTGAAAAGGTGCAGGGGGCATGGGGCTACACCTTC
TRBV20-1,TRBJ2-5,-,10,-,CSARRETQYF,TGCAGTGCTAGGAGGGAGACCCAGTACTTC
TRBV5-6,TRBJ1-1,-,11,TRBD1,CASDYRGEAFF,TGTGCCAGCGACTACAGGGGAGAAGCTTTCTTT
TRBV19,TRBJ1-5,-,14,-,CASTPGTSNQPQHF,TGTGCCAGTACACCGGGGACAAGTAATCAGCCCCAGCATTTT
TRBV2,TRBJ1-4,-,15,-,CASSRTPGFGEKLFF,TGTGCCAGCTCCCGAACCCCGGGGTTTGGTGAAAAACTGTTTTTT
TRBV30,TRBJ2-7,-,15,-,CASRVPGGNFYEQYF,TGTGCCTCTAGGGTCCCCGGGGGAAATTTCTACGAGCAGTACTTC
TRBV27,TRBJ2-2,-,17,TRBD1,CASSLRAGGANTGELFF,TGTGCCAGCAGTTTGAGGGCAGGGGGCGCGAACACCGGGGAGCTGTTTTTT
TRBV6-5,TRBJ1-1,-,11,-,CASSQGFEAFF,TGTGCCAGCAGCCAGGGATTTGAAGCTTTCTTT
TRBV7-9,TRBJ2-1,-,12,-,CASSLAVLRQFF,TGTGCCAGCAGCTTAGCGGTACTGCGGCAGTTCTTC
TRBV25-1,TRBJ2-1,-,13,TRBD2,CASIGLAGGEQFF,TGTGCCAGCATTGGACTAGCGGGAGGTGAGCAGTTCTTC
TRBV5-4,TRBJ2-1,-,15,TRBD2,CASSTQRGQYNEQFF,TGTGCCAGCAGCACCCAGCGGGGGCAATACAATGAGCAGTTCTTC
TRBV11-2,TRBJ2-3,-,16,-,CASSLVGGGSTDTQYF,TGTGCCAGCAGCTTAGTAGGCGGTGGCAGCACAGATACGCAGTATTTT
TRBV27,TRBJ2-6,-,18,TRBD1,CASRRDRSALTGANVLTF,TGTGCCAGCCGACGGGACAGGAGCGCCCTAACTGGGGCCAACGTCCTGACTTTC
TRBV25-1,TRBJ1-4,-,14,TRBD1,CASSGTGAGEKLFF,TGTGCCAGCAGTGGCACAGGGGCAGGGGAAAAACTGTTTTTT
TRBV6-5,TRBJ2-7,-,15,TRBD2,CASSLGLAAIYEQYF,TGTGCCAGCAGCCTTGGACTAGCGGCTATCTACGAGCAGTACTTC
TRBV2,TRBJ2-2,-,15,TRBD1,CASGRDRANTGELFF,TGTGCCAGCGGTCGGGACAGGGCGAACACCGGGGAGCTGTTTTTT
TRBV5-4,TRBJ2-5,-,15,-,CASSLEGVRKETQYF,TGTGCCAGCAGCTTGGAAGGGGTTCGAAAAGAGACCCAGTACTTC
TRBV19,TRBJ2-2,-,17,TRBD1,CASSLTTGIRTTGELFF,TGTGCCAGTAGTCTAACGACAGGGATAAGGACCACCGGGGAGCTGTTTTTT